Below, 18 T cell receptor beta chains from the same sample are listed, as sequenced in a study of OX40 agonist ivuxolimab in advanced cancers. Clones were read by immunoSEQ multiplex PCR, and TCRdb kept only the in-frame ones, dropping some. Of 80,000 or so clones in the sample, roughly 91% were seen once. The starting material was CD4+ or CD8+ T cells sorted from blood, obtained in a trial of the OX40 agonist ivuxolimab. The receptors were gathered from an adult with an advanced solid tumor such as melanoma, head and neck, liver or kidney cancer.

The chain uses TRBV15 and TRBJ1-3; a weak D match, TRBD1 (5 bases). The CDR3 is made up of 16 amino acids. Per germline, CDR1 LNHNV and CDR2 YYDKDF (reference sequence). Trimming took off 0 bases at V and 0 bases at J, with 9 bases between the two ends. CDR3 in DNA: TGTGCCACCAGCAGAGATGGGACCCTCTCTGGAAACACCATATATTTT. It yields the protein CATSRDGTLSGNTIYF.

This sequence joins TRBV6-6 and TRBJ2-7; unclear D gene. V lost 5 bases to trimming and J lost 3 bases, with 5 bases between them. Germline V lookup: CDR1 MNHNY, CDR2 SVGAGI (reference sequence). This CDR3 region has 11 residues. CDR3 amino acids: CASSQNYEQYF. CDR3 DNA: TGTGCCAGCAGTCAAAACTACGAGCAGTACTTC.

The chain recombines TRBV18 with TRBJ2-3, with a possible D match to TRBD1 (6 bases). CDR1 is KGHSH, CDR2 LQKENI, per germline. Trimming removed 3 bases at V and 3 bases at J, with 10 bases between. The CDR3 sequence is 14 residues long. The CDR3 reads CASSPFGQTDTQYF. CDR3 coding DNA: TGTGCCAGCTCACCGTTCGGACAGACAGATACGCAGTATTTT.

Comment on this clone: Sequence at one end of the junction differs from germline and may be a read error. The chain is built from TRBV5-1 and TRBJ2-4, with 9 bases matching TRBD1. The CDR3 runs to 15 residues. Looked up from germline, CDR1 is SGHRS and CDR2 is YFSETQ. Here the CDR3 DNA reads TGCGCCAGCAGCCCACAGGGGGCTGAATTGGGAGAGTCTATTTTC. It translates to CASSPQGAELGESIF.

This chain's CDR3 is CASSLPGQGAKTQYF. In DNA form, the CDR3 reads TGCGCCAGCAGCTTGCCAGGACAGGGGGCGAAGACCCAGTACTTC. The rearrangement joins TRBV5-1 to TRBJ2-5, with TRBD1 matching over 11 bases. The germline V gene has CDR1 SGHRS and CDR2 YFSETQ. V shed 1 base and J 6 bases; nucleotides not matched to a gene: 5. The CDR3 spans 15 residues.

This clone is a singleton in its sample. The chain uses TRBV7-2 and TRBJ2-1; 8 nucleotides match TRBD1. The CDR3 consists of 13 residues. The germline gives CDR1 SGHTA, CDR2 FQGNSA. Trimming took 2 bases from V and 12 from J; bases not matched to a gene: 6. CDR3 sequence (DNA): TGTGCCAGCAGCTTATTTGGACAGGGCGTGCAGTTCTTC. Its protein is CASSLFGQGVQFF.

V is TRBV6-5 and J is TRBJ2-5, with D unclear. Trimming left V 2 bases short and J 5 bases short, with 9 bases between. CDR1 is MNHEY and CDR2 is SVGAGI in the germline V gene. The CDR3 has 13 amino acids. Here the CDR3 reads CASSYPPRETQYF. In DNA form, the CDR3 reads TGTGCCAGCAGTTACCCGCCCAGGGAGACCCAGTACTTC.

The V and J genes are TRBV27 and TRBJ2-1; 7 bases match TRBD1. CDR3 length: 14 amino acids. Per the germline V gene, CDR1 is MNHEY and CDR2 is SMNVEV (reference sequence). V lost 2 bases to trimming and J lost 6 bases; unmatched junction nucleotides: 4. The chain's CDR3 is CASSLGAGGNEQFF. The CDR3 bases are TGTGCCAGCAGTTTAGGGGCAGGGGGCAATGAGCAGTTCTTC.

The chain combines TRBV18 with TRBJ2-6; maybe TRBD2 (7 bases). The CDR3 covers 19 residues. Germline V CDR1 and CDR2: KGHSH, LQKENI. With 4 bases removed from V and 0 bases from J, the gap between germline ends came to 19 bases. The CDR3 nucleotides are TGTGCCAGCTCACGGAGGGGGGGCGTATTGAGCTCTGGGGCCAACGTCCTGACTTTC. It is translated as CASSRRGGVLSSGANVLTF.

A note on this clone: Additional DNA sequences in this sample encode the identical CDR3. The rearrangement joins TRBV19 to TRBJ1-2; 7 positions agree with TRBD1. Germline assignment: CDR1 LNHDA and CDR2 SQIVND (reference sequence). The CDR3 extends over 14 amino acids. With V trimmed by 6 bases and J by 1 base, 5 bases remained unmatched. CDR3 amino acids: CASSPDRDNYGYTF. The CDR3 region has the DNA TGTGCCAGTAGCCCTGACAGGGATAACTATGGCTACACCTTC.

CDR3 region: CASSSIGSTDTQYF. The CDR3 coding sequence is TGTGCCAGCTCTTCGATAGGAAGCACAGATACGCAGTATTTT. The chain combines TRBV18 with TRBJ2-3; D is ambiguous. V lost 6 bases to trimming and J lost 0 bases, with 10 bases between them. The CDR3 is made up of 14 amino acids. The germline V gene encodes CDR1 KGHSH and CDR2 LQKENI.

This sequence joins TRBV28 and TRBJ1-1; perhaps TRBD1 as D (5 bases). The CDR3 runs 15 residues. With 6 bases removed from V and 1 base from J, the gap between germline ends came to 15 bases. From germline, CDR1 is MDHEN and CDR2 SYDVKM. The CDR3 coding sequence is TGTGCCAGCAGGATGATCGGAACAGGGAACACTGAAGCTTTCTTT. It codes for CASRMIGTGNTEAFF.

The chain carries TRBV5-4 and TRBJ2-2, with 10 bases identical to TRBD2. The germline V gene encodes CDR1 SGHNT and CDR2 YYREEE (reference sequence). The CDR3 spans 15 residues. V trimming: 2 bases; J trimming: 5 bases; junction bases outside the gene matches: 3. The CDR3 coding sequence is TGTGCCAGCAGCTTTAAAGCGGGGGGGACCGGGGAGCTGTTTTTT. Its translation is CASSFKAGGTGELFF.

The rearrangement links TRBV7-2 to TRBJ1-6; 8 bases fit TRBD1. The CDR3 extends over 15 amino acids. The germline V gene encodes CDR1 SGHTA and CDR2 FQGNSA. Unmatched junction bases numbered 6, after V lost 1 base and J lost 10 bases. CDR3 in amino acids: CASSLEDRGGSPLHF. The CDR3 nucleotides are TGTGCCAGCAGCTTAGAAGACAGGGGTGGATCACCCCTCCACTTT.

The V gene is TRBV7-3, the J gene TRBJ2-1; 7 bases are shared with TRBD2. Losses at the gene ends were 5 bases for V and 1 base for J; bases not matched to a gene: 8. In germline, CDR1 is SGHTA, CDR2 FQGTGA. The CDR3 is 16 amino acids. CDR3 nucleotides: TGTGCCAGCAGCCTATTTAGCGGGTTGTCCTACAATGAGCAGTTCTTC. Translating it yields CASSLFSGLSYNEQFF.

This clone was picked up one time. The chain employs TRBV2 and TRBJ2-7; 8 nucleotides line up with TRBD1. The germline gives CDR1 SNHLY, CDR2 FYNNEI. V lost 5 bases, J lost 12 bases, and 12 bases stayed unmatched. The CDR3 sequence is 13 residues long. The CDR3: CASSLTDRGFWYF. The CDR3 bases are TGTGCCAGCAGTTTAACCGACAGGGGTTTCTGGTACTTC.

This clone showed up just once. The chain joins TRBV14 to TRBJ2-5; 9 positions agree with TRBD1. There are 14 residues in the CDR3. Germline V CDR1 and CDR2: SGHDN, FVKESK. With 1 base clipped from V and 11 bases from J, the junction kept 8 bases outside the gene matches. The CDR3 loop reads CASSQVGTGREQYF. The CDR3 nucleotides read TGTGCCAGCAGCCAAGTGGGGACAGGGCGGGAGCAGTACTTC. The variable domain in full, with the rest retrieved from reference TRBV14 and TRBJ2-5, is EAGVTQFPSHSVIEKGQTVTLRCDPISGHDNLYWYRRVMGKEIKFLLHFVKESKQDESGMPNNRFLAERTGGTYSTLKVQPAELEDSGVYFCASSQVGTGREQYFGPGTRLLVL.

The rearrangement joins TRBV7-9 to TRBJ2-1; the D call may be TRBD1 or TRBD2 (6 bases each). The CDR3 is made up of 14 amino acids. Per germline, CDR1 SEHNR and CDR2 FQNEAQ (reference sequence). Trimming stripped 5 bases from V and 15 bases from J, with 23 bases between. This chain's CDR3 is CASSPGGGALVAFF. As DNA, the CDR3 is TGTGCCAGCAGCCCCGGGGGCGGGGCGCTAGTGGCGTTCTTC.